The 11 T cell receptor beta chains below all came from one sample that was sequenced in a study of cytomegalovirus exposure and HLA in healthy donors. Researchers ran the PCR with 60 Vbeta and 13 Jbeta primers. Only in-frame clones appear in the TCRdb table, and some are missing; sequencing was by immunoSEQ multiplex PCR. Of around 80,000 clones listed, 9.5% to 13% are singletons. The sample was PBMCs. All receptors derive from a man aged 60-69 years in good health and CMV-seropositive.

The CDR3 is CAWSPRWAGAHQPQHF. The CDR3 bases are TGTGCCTGGAGTCCAAGATGGGCAGGGGCGCACCAGCCCCAGCATTTT. The chain employs TRBV30 and TRBJ1-5, with a possible D match to TRBD1 (6 bases). CDR3 length: 16 amino acids. Germline values: CDR1 GTSNPN, CDR2 SVGIG (reference sequence). V lost 2 bases and J lost 7, with 21 bases in between.

This clone was observed a few times. The chain links TRBV9 to TRBJ1-6; D is undetermined. Trimming cost V 0 bases and J 9 bases, with 10 bases left between them. The CDR3 runs to 14 residues. Germline CDR1 SGDLS, CDR2 YYNGEE. The CDR3: CASSVGERSSPLHF. Written as DNA, the CDR3 is TGTGCCAGCAGCGTAGGGGAGCGAAGTTCACCCCTCCACTTT. Together with reference TRBV9 and TRBJ1-6, the CDR3 gives the full variable domain: DSGVTQTPKHLITATGQRVTLRCSPRSGDLSVYWYQQSLDQGLQFLIQYYNGEERAKGNILERFSAQQFPDLHSELNLSSLELGDSALYFCASSVGERSSPLHFGNGTRLTVT.

This clone has more than one count but fewer than ten. This sequence joins TRBV7-9 and TRBJ2-3; D possibly corresponds to TRBD2 (5 bases). The ends were cut back, 5 bases at V and 0 bases at J, with 15 bases in the middle. The CDR3 is made up of 16 amino acids. From germline, CDR1 is SEHNR and CDR2 FQNEAQ (reference sequence). This chain's CDR3 is CASSQGLDASTDTQYF. The CDR3 region has the DNA TGTGCCAGCAGCCAAGGACTCGACGCTAGCACAGATACGCAGTATTTT.

CDR3 residues: CASSPGSGGYDEQFF. DNA for the CDR3: TGTGCCAGCAGCCCGGGGAGCGGGGGGTATGATGAGCAGTTCTTC. J is TRBJ2-1 and V is TRBV7-9; 9 bases map to TRBD2. Germline CDR1 SEHNR, CDR2 FQNEAQ (reference sequence). This CDR3 contains 15 residues. With V trimmed by 5 bases and J by 8 bases, 10 bases remained unmatched. The full variable domain, its missing parts supplied by reference TRBV7-9 and TRBJ2-1, is DTGVSQNPRHKITKRGQNVTFRCDPISEHNRLYWYRQTLGQGPEFLTYFQNEAQLEKSRLLSDRFSAERPKGSFSTLEIQRTEQGDSAMYLCASSPGSGGYDEQFFGPGTRLTVL.

This clone appeared a few times. The chain couples TRBV10-3 to TRBJ2-7, with 7 bases identical to TRBD1. Germline values: CDR1 ENHRY, CDR2 SYGVKD. There are 15 residues in the CDR3. The V segment lost 2 bases and the J segment 3 bases; nucleotides outside the gene matches: 7. CDR3: CAISEGDRAIYEQYF. The CDR3 DNA follows: TGTGCCATCAGTGAGGGGGACAGAGCTATCTACGAGCAGTACTTC.

This rearrangement joins TRBV19 to TRBJ2-5; 9 bases map to TRBD1. The CDR3 extends over 16 amino acids. V lost 5 bases and J lost 2; bases outside the gene matches: 9. CDR1 LNHDA and CDR2 SQIVND come from the germline V gene (reference sequence). CDR3 sequence: CASSVESGTGQETQYF. The CDR3 DNA is TGTGCCAGTAGTGTCGAATCCGGGACAGGGCAAGAGACCCAGTACTTC.

This clone was observed a few times. The V and J genes are TRBV30 and TRBJ1-2, with 9 bases identical to TRBD1. CDR1 is GTSNPN and CDR2 is SVGIG in the germline V gene (reference sequence). The V gene end was trimmed by 3 bases and the J gene end by 7 bases; junction bases not matched to a gene: 9. The CDR3 length is 14 residues. CDR3 nucleotides: TGTGCCTGGAGAGACACCGGGACAGGGCGTGGCTACACCTTC. Translation gives CAWRDTGTGRGYTF.

This clone came up a few times. This chain joins TRBV10-3 and TRBJ2-1, with TRBD2 as a possible D gene (5 bases). Trimming pared 5 bases from V and 0 bases from J, leaving 8 bases between. CDR1 and CDR2 (germline): ENHRY, SYGVKD. This CDR3 region has 14 residues. DNA of the CDR3: TGTGCCATCAGTAGCGGAACCTCCTACAATGAGCAGTTCTTC. Amino acid sequence: CAISSGTSYNEQFF.

This clone was recorded a few times. One junction end does not reproduce the germline sequence, and a read error may be involved. V gene TRBV5-1 combines with J gene TRBJ2-1; D perhaps matches TRBD2 (6 bases). The length of the CDR3 is 15 residues. Germline V lookup: CDR1 SGHRS, CDR2 YFSETQ. The CDR3 sequence: CASSLRGGSNNEQFF. The CDR3 region has the DNA TGCGCCAGCAGCTTGAGGGGAGGCTCCAACAATGAGCAGTTCTTC.

The V gene is TRBV5-6, the J gene TRBJ2-1; no clear D gene. Germline V gives CDR1 SGHDT, CDR2 YYEEEE. This CDR3 spans 11 amino acids. V dropped 4 bases and J dropped 5 bases, with 4 bases sitting between them. This CDR3 reads CASSLDNEQFF. The CDR3 DNA reads TGTGCCAGCAGCCTCGACAATGAGCAGTTCTTC.

V gene TRBV7-8 combines with J gene TRBJ2-1; TRBD2 aligns across 10 bases. The CDR3 is 16 residues long. Trimming removed 0 bases from V and 5 bases from J; junction bases left unmatched: 4. The germline V gene encodes CDR1 SGHVS and CDR2 FQNEAQ. The CDR3 region has the DNA TGTGCCAGCAGCTTAGCGGTAGCGGGAGGACACAATGAGCAGTTCTTC. Amino acid sequence: CASSLAVAGGHNEQFF. Full variable domain (rest looked up from reference TRBV7-8 and TRBJ2-1): GAGVSQSPRYKVAKRGQDVALRCDPISGHVSLFWYQQALGQGPEFLTYFQNEAQLDKSGLPSDRFFAERPEGSVSTLKIQRTQQEDSAVYLCASSLAVAGGHNEQFFGPGTRLTVL.